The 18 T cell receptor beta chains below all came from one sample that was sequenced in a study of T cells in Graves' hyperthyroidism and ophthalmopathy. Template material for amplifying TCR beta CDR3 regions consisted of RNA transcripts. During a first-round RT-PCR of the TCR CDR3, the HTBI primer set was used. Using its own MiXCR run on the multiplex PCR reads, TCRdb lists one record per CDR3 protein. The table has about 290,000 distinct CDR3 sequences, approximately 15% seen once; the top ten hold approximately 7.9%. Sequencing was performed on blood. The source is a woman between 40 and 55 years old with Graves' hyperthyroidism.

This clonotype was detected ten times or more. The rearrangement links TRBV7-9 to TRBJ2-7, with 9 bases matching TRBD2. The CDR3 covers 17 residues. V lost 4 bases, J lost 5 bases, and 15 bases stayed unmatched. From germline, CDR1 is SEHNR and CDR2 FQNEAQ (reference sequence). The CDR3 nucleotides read TGTGCCAGCAGCTCCGGGACTAGCTGGTCCGAGTTGGACGAGCAGTACTTC. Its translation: CASSSGTSWSELDEQYF.

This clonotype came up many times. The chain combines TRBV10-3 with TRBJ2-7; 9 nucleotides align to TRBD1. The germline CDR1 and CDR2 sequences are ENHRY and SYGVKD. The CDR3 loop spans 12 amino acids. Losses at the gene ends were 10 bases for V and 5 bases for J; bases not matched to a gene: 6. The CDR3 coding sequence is TGTGCCACGGGACAGGGAAGCGACGAGCAGTACTTC. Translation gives CATGQGSDEQYF.

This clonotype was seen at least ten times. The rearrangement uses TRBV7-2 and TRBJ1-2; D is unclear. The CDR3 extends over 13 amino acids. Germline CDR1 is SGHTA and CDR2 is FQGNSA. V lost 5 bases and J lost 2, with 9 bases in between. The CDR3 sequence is CASSPQSNYGYTF. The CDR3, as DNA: TGTGCCAGCAGCCCTCAGAGCAACTATGGCTACACCTTC.

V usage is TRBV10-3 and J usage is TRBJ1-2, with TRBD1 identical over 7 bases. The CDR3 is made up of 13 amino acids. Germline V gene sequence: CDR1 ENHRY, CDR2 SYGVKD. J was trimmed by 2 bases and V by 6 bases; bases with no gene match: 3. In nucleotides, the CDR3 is TGTGCCATCAGGGAACAGGGGAACTATGGCTACACCTTC. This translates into CAIREQGNYGYTF.

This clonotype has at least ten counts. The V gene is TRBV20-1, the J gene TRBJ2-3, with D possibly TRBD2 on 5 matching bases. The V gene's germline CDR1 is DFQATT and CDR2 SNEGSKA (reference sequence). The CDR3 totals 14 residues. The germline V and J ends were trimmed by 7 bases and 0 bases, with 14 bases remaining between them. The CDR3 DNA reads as TGCAGTGTTTCGAAGCGGACCAGCACAGATACGCAGTATTTT. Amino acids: CSVSKRTSTDTQYF.

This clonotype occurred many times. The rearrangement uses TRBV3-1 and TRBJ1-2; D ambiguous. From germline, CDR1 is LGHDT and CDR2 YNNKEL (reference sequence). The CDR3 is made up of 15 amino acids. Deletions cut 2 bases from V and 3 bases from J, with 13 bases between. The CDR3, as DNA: TGTGCCAGCAGCCAAAAAGGAAGAATGGACTATGGCTACACCTTC. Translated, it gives CASSQKGRMDYGYTF. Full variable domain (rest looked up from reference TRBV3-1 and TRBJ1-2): DTAVSQTPKYLVTQMGNDKSIKCEQNLGHDTMYWYKQDSKKFLKIMFSYNNKELIINETVPNRFSPKSPDKAHLNLHINSLELGDSAVYFCASSQKGRMDYGYTFGSGTRLTVV.

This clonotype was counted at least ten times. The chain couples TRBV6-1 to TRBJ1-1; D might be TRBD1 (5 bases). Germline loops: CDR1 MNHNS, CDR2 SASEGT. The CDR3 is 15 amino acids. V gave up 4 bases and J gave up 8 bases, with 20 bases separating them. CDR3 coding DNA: TGTGCCAGCAGTGGCGCTTTGGAGGGGCCACACGAAGCTTTCTTT. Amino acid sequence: CASSGALEGPHEAFF.

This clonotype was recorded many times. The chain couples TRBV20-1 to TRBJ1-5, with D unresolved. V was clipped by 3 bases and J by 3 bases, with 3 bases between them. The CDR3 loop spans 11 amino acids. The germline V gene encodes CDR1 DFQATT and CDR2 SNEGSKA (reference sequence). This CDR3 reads CSASPNQPQHF. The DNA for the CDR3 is TGCAGTGCTAGCCCCAATCAGCCCCAGCATTTT.

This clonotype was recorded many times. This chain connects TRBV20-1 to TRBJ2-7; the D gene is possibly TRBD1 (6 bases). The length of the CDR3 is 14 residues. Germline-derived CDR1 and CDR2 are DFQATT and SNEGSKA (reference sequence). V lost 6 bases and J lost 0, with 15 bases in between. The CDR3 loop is CSAKGTLSSYEQYF. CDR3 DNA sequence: TGCAGTGCAAAGGGGACACTAAGCTCCTACGAGCAGTACTTC.

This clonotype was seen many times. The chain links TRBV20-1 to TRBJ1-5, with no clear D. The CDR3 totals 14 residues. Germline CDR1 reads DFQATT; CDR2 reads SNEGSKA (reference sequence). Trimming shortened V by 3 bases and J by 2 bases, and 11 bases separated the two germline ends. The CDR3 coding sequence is TGCAGTGCTAGTCCGGGGATTGGCAATCAGCCCCAGCATTTT. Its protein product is CSASPGIGNQPQHF.

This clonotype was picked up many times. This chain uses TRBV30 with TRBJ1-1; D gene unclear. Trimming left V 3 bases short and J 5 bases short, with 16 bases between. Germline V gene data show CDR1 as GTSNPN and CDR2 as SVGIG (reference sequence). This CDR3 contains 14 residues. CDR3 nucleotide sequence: TGTGCCTGGAGAGGAAGGGAGACGGGGACTGAAGCTTTCTTT. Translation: CAWRGRETGTEAFF.

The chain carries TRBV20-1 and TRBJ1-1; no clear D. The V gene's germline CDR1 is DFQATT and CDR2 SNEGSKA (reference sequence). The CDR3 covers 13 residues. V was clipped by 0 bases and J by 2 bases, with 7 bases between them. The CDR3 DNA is TGCAGTGCTAGAGATCTAGCAAACACTGAAGCTTTCTTT. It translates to CSARDLANTEAFF.

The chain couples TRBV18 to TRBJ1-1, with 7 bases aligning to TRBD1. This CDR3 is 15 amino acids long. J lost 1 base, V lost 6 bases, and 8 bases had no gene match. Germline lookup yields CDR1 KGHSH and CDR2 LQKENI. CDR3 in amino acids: CASSAGGTANTEAFF. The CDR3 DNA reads TGTGCCAGCTCCGCGGGGGGGACAGCGAACACTGAAGCTTTCTTT.

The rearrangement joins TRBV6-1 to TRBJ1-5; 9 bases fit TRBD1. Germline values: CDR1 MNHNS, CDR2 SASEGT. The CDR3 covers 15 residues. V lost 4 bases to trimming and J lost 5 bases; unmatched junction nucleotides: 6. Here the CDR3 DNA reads TGTGCCAGCAGTGTAGAGACAGGGGGTTATCAGCCCCAGCATTTT. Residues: CASSVETGGYQPQHF.

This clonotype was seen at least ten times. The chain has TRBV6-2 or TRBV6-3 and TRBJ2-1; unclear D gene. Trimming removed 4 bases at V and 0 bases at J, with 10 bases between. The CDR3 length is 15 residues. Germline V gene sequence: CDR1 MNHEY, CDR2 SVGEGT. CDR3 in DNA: TGTGCCAGCAGTTTCGGACCGAGCTCCTACAATGAGCAGTTCTTC. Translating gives CASSFGPSSYNEQFF.

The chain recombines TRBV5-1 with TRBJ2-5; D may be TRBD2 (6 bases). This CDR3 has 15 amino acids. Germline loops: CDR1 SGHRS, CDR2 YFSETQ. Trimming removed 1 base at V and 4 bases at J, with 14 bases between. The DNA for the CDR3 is TGCGCCAGCAGCTTGAGGGCGGGGCCCGGAGAGACCCAGTACTTC. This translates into CASSLRAGPGETQYF.

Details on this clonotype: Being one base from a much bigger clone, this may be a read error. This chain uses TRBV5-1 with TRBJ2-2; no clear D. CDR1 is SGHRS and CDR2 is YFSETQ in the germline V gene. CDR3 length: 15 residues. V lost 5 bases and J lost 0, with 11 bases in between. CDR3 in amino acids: CASRMGHSNTGELFF. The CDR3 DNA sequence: TGCGCCAGCAGGATGGGCCATTCGAACACCGGGGAGCTGTTTTTT. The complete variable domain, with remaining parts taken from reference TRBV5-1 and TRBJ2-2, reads KAGVTQTPRYLIKTRGQQVTLSCSPISGHRSVSWYQQTPGQGLQFLFEYFSETQRNKGNFPGRFSGRQFSNSRSEMNVSTLELGDSALYLCASRMGHSNTGELFFGEGSRLTVL.

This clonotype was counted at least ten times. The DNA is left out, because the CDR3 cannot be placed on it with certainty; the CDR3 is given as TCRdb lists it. The CDR3 region is CASSPVPGGGPWKETQYF. The chain carries TRBV6-2 or TRBV6-3 and TRBJ2-5; the table's D call TRBD2 went unverified against the DNA. CDR1 and CDR2 from the germline V gene are MNHEY and SVGEGT. With termini counted, the CDR3 has 18 amino acids.